Detailed here is one T cell receptor (beta chain). In the authors' methods: Nucleated cell counts were estimated from reference gene primer amplification. Assay: immunoSEQ multiplex PCR; the TCRdb copy retains only in-frame clones and omits some. V and J calls plus clone size are reproduced from that table; the DNA served to infer D and trimming. The sample yields 310,000 or so clones, about 84% seen once. Trimming took off 6 bases at V and 10 bases at J, with 21 bases between the two ends. This CDR3 has 15 amino acids. Germline assignment: CDR1 MNHEY and CDR2 SMNVEV (reference sequence). These data originate in a study of blood T cell repertoires in COVID-19. Study overall: From the United States, Italy and Spain came samples of acute and convalescent COVID-19. PBMCs, B-cell-depleted T cells, or T cells were the source of the cDNA or gDNA that made up the material.

Sequences were obtained from peripheral blood. The chain couples TRBV27 to TRBJ1-4; D is ambiguous. The source of this sequence is a woman aged 45-59 years with acute or convalescent COVID-19. The CDR3 protein is CASSPTLGGLGKLFF. CDR3 in DNA: TGTGCCAGCAGCCCCACTCTCGGCGGTCTCGGAAAACTGTTTTTT. The full variable domain, rest sourced from reference TRBV27 and TRBJ1-4, is EAQVTQNPRYLITVTGKKLTVTCSQNMNHEYMSWYRQDPGLGLRQIYYSMNVEVTDKGDVPEGYKVSRKEKRNFPLILESPSPNQTSLYFCASSPTLGGLGKLFFGSGTQLSVL.